This TCR beta chain was sequenced in a study of cytomegalovirus exposure and HLA in healthy donors. Study-level results: Reports credit the classifier with highly specific, highly sensitive diagnosis of cytomegalovirus status. Fewer N-insertions (relative to the roughly 630-donor mean) were reportedly seen in an Asian-associated ancestry cluster in a later analysis. Analyzed later, association rates of TCRs varied across HLA loci, with DRB1 most and HLA-C fewest. Excluded were some V segments that proved indistinguishable, including TRBV6-2 and TRBV6-3.

CDR3 length equals 16 residues. CDR1 SGHDT and CDR2 YYEEEE come from the germline V gene. Deletions cut 4 bases from V and 3 bases from J, with 17 bases between. A word on this clone: Its specificity is unknown.

This PCR relied on a set of 60 Vbeta primers and 13 Jbeta primers. Some clones are missing from TCRdb's copy, which holds only in-frame ones; the method was immunoSEQ multiplex PCR. The data hold just over 150,000 clones, with about 88% observed a single time. The receptor was isolated from a man aged 18 to 30 in good health and CMV-seropositive. The chain is built from TRBV5-6 and TRBJ2-1; D possibly corresponds to TRBD2 (5 bases). The sequenced sample was PBMCs. Here the CDR3 DNA reads TGTGCCAGCAGCCCCCTAACAGCGGTGATCTACAATGAGCAGTTCTTC. It codes for CASSPLTAVIYNEQFF.